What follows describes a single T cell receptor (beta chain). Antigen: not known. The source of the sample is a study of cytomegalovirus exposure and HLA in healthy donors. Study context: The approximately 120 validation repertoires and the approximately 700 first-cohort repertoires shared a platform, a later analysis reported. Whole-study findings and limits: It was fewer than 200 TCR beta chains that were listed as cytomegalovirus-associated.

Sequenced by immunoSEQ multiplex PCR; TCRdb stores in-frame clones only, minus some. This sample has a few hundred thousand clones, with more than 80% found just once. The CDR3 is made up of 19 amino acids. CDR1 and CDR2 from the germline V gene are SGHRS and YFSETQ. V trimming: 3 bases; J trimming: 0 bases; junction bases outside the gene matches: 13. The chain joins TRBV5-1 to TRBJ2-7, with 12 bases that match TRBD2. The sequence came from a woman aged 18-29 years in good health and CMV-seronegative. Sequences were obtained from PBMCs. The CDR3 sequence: CASSWLGLAGGGDSYEQYF. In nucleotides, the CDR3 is TGCGCCAGCAGCTGGCTGGGGCTAGCGGGAGGGGGGGACTCCTACGAGCAGTACTTC.